Reported below is one TCR beta chain. The sample belongs to a study of blood T cell repertoires in COVID-19. Overall study context: Whether acute or convalescent, the COVID-19 samples came from the United States, Italy and Spain. T cells, B-cell-depleted T cells, or PBMCs supplied cDNA or gDNA.

The data were produced by immunoSEQ multiplex PCR, yet TCRdb's version contains in-frame clones alone and is incomplete. This sample has tens of thousands of clones, with around 92% found just once. V shed 0 bases and J shed 1 base, with 4 bases lying between them. The CDR3 totals 13 residues. Germline CDR1 and CDR2: LGHNA and YSLEER. The sequenced sample consisted of peripheral blood. The chain links TRBV4-3 to TRBJ2-7; no clear D gene. The receptor was isolated from a human donor in a cohort sampled during active COVID-19. CDR3 coding DNA: TGCGCCAGCAGCCAAGATCTGTCCTACGAGCAGTACTTC. It codes for CASSQDLSYEQYF.